This paragraph reports one T cell receptor (delta chain). As yet, its antigen is unknown. This probably arose from a read error, given a far larger clone one base away. The same CDR3 is also encoded by other DNA sequences in this sample. The data originate from a study of γδ T cells in repeated Plasmodium falciparum infection. Study-wide findings and caveats: Vgamma9/Vdelta2+ repertoires stayed stably polyclonal over time and infection.

Flow sorting of PBMC yielded separate Vgamma9/Vdelta2+ and Vdelta2-negative gammadelta T cell populations for bulk repertoire analysis. TCRdb re-called the multiplex PCR reads via CATT. The sample shows around 50,000 delta-chain clones, approximately 1.7% of them seen only once. Germline CDR1 reads GEAIGNYY; CDR2 reads EKD. This CDR3 is built from 21 residues. Sequences were obtained from gamma-delta T cells from blood. This chain joins TRDV2 and TRDJ1; TRDD3 aligns across 8 bases. No J segment appears in TCRdb, so it was assigned here by matching the sequence to germline. This clonotype was obtained from a pool of human donors (malaria-infected and uninfected, not separated). The CDR3 protein is CACDTKRRLGDSMAYTDKLIF. CDR3 DNA: TGTGCCTGCGACACGAAGAGGCGGCTGGGGGACTCCATGGCGTACACCGATAAACTCATCTTT.